These T cell receptor beta chains were read from a single sample in a study of shared clonotypes between healthy human individuals. Generated by immunoSEQ multiplex PCR, the TCRdb table keeps only in-frame clones and is missing some. The data contain about 2.3 million clones, 80% to 95% of them singletons. Sample: naive CD4+ T cells from PBMCs. The receptors here all came from a man younger than 35 in good health. Some clones in this sample may be carry-over from other donors' samples. The CDR3 runs from the conserved cysteine through the conserved F or W. The D gene is left open where the match is weak. Rows give clone size only sometimes, using once, few, many, or a class for an expanded clone.

J,size,D,V,CDR3,DNA
TRBJ1-3,-,-,TRBV28,CASSFWDTNSGNTIYF,TGTGCCAGCAGTTTTTGGGACACAAACTCTGGAAACACCATATATTTT
TRBJ2-5,-,TRBD1,TRBV28,CASSLSTTGGRETQYF,TGTGCCAGCAGTTTATCCACGACAGGGGGCAGGGAGACCCAGTACTTC
TRBJ1-1,-,-,TRBV7-9,CASSPAWFTEAFF,TGTGCCAGCAGCCCAGCTTGGTTCACTGAAGCTTTCTTT
TRBJ2-7,-,TRBD1,TRBV7-6,CASSPRQGFNEQYF,TGTGCCAGCAGCCCCCGACAGGGTTTCAACGAGCAGTACTTC
TRBJ1-3,-,-,TRBV7-2,CASSSPSLSGNTIYF,TGTGCCAGCAGCTCCCCAAGCCTCTCTGGAAACACCATATATTTT
TRBJ2-5,-,-,TRBV12-5,CASGLTTLQETQYF,TGTGCTAGTGGTTTGACAACTCTCCAAGAGACCCAGTACTTC
TRBJ1-6,-,-,TRBV10-3,CAIRNYNSPLHF,TGTGCCATCAGAAATTATAATTCACCCCTCCACTTT
TRBJ2-7,-,TRBD2,TRBV27,CAHRGGVGGGRYEQYF,TGTGCCCACCGGGGGGGGGTTGGCGGTGGTAGGTACGAGCAGTACTTC
TRBJ2-2,-,-,TRBV11-3,CASSLDQANTGELFF,TGTGCCAGCAGCTTAGACCAAGCGAACACCGGGGAGCTGTTTTTT
TRBJ2-3,once,-,TRBV30,CAWVRGQRGTDTQYF,TGTGCCTGGGTCAGAGGACAGCGGGGCACAGATACGCAGTATTTT
TRBJ2-7,-,TRBD2,TRBV5-4,CASSKGTTSEYEQYF,TGTGCCAGCAGCAAGGGGACTACTTCTGAGTACGAGCAGTACTTC
TRBJ2-1,-,TRBD2,TRBV15,CATSRTGTSGYNEQFF,TGTGCCACCAGCAGGACCGGGACTAGCGGGTACAATGAGCAGTTCTTC
TRBJ2-3,once,TRBD2,TRBV29-1,CSADPFSGRGDTQYF,TGCAGCGCCGATCCCTTTAGCGGGAGGGGAGATACGCAGTATTTT
TRBJ1-4,-,TRBD1,TRBV30,CAWSLGTGNEKLFF,TGTGCCTGGAGCCTCGGGACAGGGAATGAAAAACTGTTTTTT
TRBJ1-1,few,-,TRBV9,CASTQTNGDTEAFF,TGTGCCAGCACCCAGACGAACGGAGACACTGAAGCTTTCTTT
TRBJ2-7,-,TRBD2,TRBV6-5,CASNNLAGVSHEQYF,TGTGCCAGCAACAACCTAGCGGGAGTAAGCCACGAGCAGTACTTC
TRBJ2-1,-,-,TRBV5-1,CASSHPTNEQFF,TGCGCCAGCAGCCATCCAACTAACGAGCAGTTCTTC
TRBJ1-2,-,-,TRBV19,CASSTGPGANYGYTF,TGTGCCAGTTCTACAGGGCCGGGGGCTAACTATGGCTACACCTTC
TRBJ2-5,-,TRBD2,TRBV7-9,CASSLDGRAETQYF,TGTGCCAGCAGCTTAGACGGGAGGGCAGAGACCCAGTACTTC
TRBJ2-5,-,TRBD2,TRBV7-9,CASSFPPGTSGSQETQYF,TGTGCCAGCAGCTTCCCCCCCGGGACTAGCGGTTCTCAAGAGACCCAGTACTTC
TRBJ2-7,once,-,TRBV2,CASSRQGGAPYEQYF,TGTGCCAGCAGTCGACAGGGAGGGGCCCCCTACGAGCAGTACTTC
TRBJ2-7,-,-,TRBV6-1,CASRPLTGLLYF,TGTGCCAGCAGGCCCCTTACAGGGCTCCTCTACTTC
TRBJ2-7,few,-,TRBV10-3,CAISPSPYEQYF,TGTGCCATCAGCCCCAGTCCCTACGAGCAGTACTTC
TRBJ1-3,-,-,TRBV7-7,CASSLSPLAGNTIYF,TGTGCCAGCAGCTTATCTCCTCTGGCTGGAAACACCATATATTTT
TRBJ2-3,-,TRBD1,TRBV6-1,CASSARTGGRTDTQYF,TGTGCCAGCAGTGCAAGGACAGGCGGACGCACAGATACGCAGTATTTT
TRBJ2-3,-,-,TRBV9,CASSVGLLAVTDTQYF,TGTGCCAGCAGCGTAGGGCTATTAGCGGTCACAGATACGCAGTATTTT
TRBJ1-6,once,-,TRBV4-2,CASTSGKGQDNSPLHF,TGTGCCAGCACTTCGGGAAAGGGGCAAGATAATTCACCCCTCCACTTT
TRBJ1-5,-,-,TRBV15,CATSAQGRGQPQHF,TGTGCCACCAGCGCCCAGGGACGGGGACAGCCCCAGCATTTT
TRBJ2-3,-,TRBD1,TRBV18,CASSPPGTGSTDTQYF,TGTGCCAGCTCACCCCCCGGGACAGGTAGTACAGATACGCAGTATTTT
TRBJ1-3,-,-,TRBV5-6,CASSLGFGSSGNTIYF,TGTGCCAGCAGCTTGGGGTTCGGGTCGTCCGGAAACACCATATATTTT
TRBJ2-7,-,-,TRBV5-1,CASSQEGYYEQYF,TGCGCCAGCAGCCAGGAGGGGTACTACGAGCAGTACTTC
TRBJ2-3,-,-,TRBV25-1,CASRDPSTDTQYF,TGTGCCAGCAGGGACCCTTCCACAGATACGCAGTATTTT
TRBJ2-7,-,-,TRBV5-1,CASSSPGTSYEQYF,TGCGCCAGCAGCTCACCCGGGACAAGTTACGAGCAGTACTTC
TRBJ2-2,-,-,TRBV11-2,CASTNHDGPSTGELFF,TGTGCCAGCACCAATCACGACGGGCCCAGCACCGGGGAGCTGTTTTTT
TRBJ2-7,-,-,TRBV6-1,CASSLLRGAEQYF,TGTGCCAGCAGTCTCCTCCGGGGGGCCGAGCAGTACTTC
TRBJ1-5,-,-,TRBV19,CATGDRNQPQHF,TGTGCCACGGGGGACCGAAATCAGCCCCAGCATTTT
TRBJ1-5,once,-,TRBV28,CASSLRTKGNQPQHF,TGTGCCAGCAGTTTGAGGACTAAGGGCAATCAGCCCCAGCATTTT
TRBJ2-1,-,-,TRBV28,CASSSRFGPSYNEQFF,TGTGCCAGCAGTTCCCGTTTTGGACCCTCTTACAATGAGCAGTTCTTC
TRBJ2-7,-,-,TRBV10-3,CAISEVRYEQYF,TGTGCCATCAGTGAAGTTAGATACGAGCAGTACTTC
TRBJ1-5,-,-,TRBV19,CASSPGSPDNQPQHF,TGTGCCAGTAGCCCCGGGAGTCCAGACAATCAGCCCCAGCATTTT
TRBJ1-5,-,-,TRBV28,CASSLNGNQPQHF,TGTGCCAGCAGTTTGAACGGGAATCAGCCCCAGCATTTT
TRBJ2-7,once,-,TRBV7-3,CASSLMATDEQYF,TGTGCCAGCAGCTTAATGGCGACGGACGAGCAGTACTTC
TRBJ1-4,-,-,TRBV10-1,CASPSGFAATNEKLFF,TGCGCCAGCCCCTCGGGCTTTGCTGCAACTAATGAAAAACTGTTTTTT
TRBJ2-4,-,-,TRBV11-2,CASSLLLRDIQYF,TGTGCCAGCAGCTTACTGCTGAGGGACATTCAGTACTTC
TRBJ2-2,-,-,TRBV25-1,CASSRGGNTGELFF,TGTGCCAGCAGTAGAGGGGGGAACACCGGGGAGCTGTTTTTT
TRBJ1-5,-,-,TRBV11-1,CASSLDGGSNQPQHF,TGTGCCAGCAGCTTAGACGGAGGGAGCAATCAGCCCCAGCATTTT
TRBJ2-2,-,TRBD1,TRBV2,CASSGGQGYSGELFF,TGTGCCAGCAGTGGGGGACAGGGTTATTCCGGGGAGCTGTTTTTT
TRBJ1-2,-,-,TRBV18,CASSPVAPTNYGYTF,TGTGCCAGCTCACCAGTAGCTCCCACTAACTATGGCTACACCTTC
TRBJ1-5,-,-,TRBV28,CASGREGYSNQPQHF,TGTGCCAGCGGACGGGAAGGGTATAGCAATCAGCCCCAGCATTTT
TRBJ1-3,-,-,TRBV4-3,CASSQGRVGNTIYF,TGCGCCAGCAGCCAGGGGCGAGTTGGAAACACCATATATTTT
TRBJ2-1,-,TRBD2,TRBV5-1,CASRPPGLGGRYWDEQFF,TGCGCCAGCAGACCCCCGGGACTAGGCGGGAGGTATTGGGATGAGCAGTTCTTC
TRBJ2-2,-,TRBD2,TRBV5-4,CASSRGLAANTGELFF,TGTGCCAGCAGCCGGGGACTAGCGGCCAACACCGGGGAGCTGTTTTTT
TRBJ1-4,-,-,TRBV7-3,CASSPRAGEKLFF,TGTGCCAGCAGCCCACGGGCCGGTGAAAAACTGTTTTTT